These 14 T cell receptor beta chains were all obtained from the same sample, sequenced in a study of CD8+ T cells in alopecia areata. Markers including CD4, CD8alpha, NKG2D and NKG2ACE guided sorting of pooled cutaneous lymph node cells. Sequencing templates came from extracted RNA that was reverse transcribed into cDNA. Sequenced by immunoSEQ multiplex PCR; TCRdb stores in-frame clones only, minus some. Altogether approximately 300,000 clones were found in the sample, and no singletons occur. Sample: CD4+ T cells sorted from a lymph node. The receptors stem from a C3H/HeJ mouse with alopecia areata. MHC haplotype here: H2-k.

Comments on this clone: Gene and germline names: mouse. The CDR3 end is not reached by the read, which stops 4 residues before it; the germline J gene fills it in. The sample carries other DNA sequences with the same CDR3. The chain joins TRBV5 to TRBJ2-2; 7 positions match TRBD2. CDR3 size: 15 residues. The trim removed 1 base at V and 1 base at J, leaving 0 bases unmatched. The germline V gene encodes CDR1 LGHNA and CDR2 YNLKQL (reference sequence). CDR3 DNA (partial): TGTGCCAGCAGCCAAGGGACTGGAAACACCGGG. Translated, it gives CASSQGTGNTG. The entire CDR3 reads CASSQGTGNTGQLYF.

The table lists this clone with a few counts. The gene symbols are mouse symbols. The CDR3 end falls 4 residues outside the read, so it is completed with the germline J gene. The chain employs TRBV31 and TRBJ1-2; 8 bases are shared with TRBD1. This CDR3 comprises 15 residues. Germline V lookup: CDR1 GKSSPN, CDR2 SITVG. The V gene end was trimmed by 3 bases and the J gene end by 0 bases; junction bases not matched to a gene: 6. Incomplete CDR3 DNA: TGTGCCTGGAGCCCTCCGGGACAGGCAAACTCC. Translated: CAWSPPGQANS. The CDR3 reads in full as CAWSPPGQANSDYTF. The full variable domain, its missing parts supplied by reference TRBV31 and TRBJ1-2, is AQTIHQWPVAEIKAVGSPLSLGCTIKGKSSPNLYWYWQATGGTLQQLFYSITVGQVESVVQLNLSASRPKDDQFILSTEKLLLSHSGFYLCAWSPPGQANSDYTFGSGTRLLVI.

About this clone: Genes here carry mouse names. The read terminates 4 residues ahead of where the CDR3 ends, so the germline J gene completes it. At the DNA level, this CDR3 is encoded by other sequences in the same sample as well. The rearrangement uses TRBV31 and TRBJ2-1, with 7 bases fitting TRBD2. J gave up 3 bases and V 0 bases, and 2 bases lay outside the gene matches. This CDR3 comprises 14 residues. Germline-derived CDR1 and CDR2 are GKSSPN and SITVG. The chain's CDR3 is CAWSLSGGYAEQFF. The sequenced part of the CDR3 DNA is TGTGCCTGGAGTCTATCTGGGGGCTATGCT.

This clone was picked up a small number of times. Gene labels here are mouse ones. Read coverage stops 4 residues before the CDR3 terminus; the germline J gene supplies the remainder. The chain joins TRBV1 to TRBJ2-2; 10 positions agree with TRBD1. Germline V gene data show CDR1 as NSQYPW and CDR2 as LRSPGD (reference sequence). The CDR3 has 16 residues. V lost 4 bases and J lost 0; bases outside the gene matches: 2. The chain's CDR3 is CTCSGQGAANTGQLYF. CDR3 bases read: TGCACCTGCAGTGGACAGGGGGCAGCAAACACCGGG.

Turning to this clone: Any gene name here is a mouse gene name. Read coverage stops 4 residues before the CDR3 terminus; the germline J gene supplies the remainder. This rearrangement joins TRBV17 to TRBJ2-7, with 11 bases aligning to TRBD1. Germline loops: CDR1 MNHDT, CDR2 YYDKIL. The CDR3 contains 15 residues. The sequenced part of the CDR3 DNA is TGTGCTAGCAGTAGAGATAGGACAGGGGGCGAT. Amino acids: CASSRDRTGGD. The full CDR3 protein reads CASSRDRTGGDEQYF.

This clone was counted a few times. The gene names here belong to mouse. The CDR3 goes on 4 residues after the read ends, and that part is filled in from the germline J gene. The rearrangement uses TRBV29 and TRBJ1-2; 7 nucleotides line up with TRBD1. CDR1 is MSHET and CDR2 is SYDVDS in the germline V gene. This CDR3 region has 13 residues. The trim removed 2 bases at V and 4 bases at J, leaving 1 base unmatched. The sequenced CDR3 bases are TGTGCTAGCAGTTTAGACAGGGCCTCC. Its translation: CASSLDRAS. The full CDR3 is CASSLDRASDYTF.

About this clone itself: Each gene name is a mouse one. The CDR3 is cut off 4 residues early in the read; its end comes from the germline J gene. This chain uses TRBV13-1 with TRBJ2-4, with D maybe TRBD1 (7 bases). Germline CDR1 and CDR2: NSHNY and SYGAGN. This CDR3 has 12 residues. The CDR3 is CASMQGGNTLYF. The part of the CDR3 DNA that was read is TGTGCCAGCATGCAGGGGGGAAAC.

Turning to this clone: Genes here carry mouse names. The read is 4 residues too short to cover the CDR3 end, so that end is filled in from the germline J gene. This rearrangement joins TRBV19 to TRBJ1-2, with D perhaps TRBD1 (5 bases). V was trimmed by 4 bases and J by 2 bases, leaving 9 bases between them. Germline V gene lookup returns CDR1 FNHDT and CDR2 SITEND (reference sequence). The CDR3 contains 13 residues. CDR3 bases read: TGTGCCAGCAGTGTCGGGGGGAACTCC. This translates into CASSVGGNS. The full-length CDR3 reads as CASSVGGNSDYTF.

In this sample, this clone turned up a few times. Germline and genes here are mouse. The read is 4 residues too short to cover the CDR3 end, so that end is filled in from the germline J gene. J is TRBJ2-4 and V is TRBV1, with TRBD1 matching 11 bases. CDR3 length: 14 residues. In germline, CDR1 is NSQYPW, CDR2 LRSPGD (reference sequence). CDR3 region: CTCSGGQGANTLYF. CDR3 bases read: TGCACCTGCAGTGGAGGACAGGGGGCAAAC.

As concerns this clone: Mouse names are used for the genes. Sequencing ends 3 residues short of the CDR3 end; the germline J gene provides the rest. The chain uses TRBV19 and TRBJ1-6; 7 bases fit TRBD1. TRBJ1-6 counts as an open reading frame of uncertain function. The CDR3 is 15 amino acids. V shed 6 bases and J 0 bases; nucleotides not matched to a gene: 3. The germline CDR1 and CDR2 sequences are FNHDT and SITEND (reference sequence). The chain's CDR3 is CASKRGPSYNSPLYF. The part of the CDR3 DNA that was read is TGTGCCAGCAAGAGGGGGCCTTCCTATAATTCGCCC.

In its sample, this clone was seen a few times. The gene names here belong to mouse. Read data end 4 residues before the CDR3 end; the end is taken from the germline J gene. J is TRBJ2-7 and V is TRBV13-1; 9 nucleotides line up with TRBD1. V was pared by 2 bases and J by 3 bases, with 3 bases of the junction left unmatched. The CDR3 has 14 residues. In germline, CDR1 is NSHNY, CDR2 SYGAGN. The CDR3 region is CASSDWTGVYEQYF. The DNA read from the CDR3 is TGTGCCAGCAGTGACTGGACAGGGGTCTAT.

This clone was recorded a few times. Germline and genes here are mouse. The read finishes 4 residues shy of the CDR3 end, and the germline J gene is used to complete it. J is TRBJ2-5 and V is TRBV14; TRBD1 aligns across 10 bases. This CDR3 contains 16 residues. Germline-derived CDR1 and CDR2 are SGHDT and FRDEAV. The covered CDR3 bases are TGTGCCAGCAGCTTCCCAACCGGGACAGGGGAAGAC. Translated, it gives CASSFPTGTGED. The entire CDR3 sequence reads CASSFPTGTGEDTQYF.

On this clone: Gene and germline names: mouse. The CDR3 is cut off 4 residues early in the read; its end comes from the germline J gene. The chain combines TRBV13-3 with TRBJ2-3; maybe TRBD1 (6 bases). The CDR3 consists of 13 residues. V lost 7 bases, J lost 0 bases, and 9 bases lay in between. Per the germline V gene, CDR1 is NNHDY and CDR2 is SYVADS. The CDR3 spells CASGTTSAETLYF. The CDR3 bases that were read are TGTGCCAGCGGGACAACTAGTGCAGAA.

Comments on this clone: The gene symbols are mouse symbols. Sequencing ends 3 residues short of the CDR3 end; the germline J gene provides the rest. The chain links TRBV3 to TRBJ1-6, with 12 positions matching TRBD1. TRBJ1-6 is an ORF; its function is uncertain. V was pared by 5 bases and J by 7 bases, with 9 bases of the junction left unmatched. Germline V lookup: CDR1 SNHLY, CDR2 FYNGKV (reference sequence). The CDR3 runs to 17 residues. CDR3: CASSTRDRGPRNSPLYF. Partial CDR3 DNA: TGTGCCAGCAGCACCCGGGACAGGGGGCCGCGAAATTCGCCC.